The clone carrying this T cell receptor beta chain appeared a few times. No antigen is known for it. The V and J ends lost 0 bases and 5 bases respectively, with 9 bases between them. CDR3 length: 14 amino acids. CDR1 is MGHRA and CDR2 is YSYEKL in the germline V gene. Constant-segment primers served in 5'RACE that generated TCR alpha and TCR beta cDNA libraries bearing sample barcodes and UMIs. MiXCR, applied by TCRdb to the 5' RACE reads, yields one record per CDR3 protein. The sample contains about half a million distinct CDR3 sequences, 15% to 20% of which appear only once. This sample was included in a study of T-cell memory formation after mild COVID-19. Study observations and caveats: Contracting clones localized mainly to CM and EM when CD4+ and mainly to EMRA when CD8+.

The sample taken for sequencing was PBMCs or a T cell subset sorted from them (not recorded which). This TCR came from an adult woman who had mild COVID-19 (a few samples of this study predate the infection). Cell type and time point are not known. This sequence joins TRBV4-1 and TRBJ2-3; D call uncertain. CDR3 in DNA: TGCGCCAGCAGCCAAGACCTTCTCCTAGATACGCAGTATTTT. It yields the protein CASSQDLLLDTQYF.